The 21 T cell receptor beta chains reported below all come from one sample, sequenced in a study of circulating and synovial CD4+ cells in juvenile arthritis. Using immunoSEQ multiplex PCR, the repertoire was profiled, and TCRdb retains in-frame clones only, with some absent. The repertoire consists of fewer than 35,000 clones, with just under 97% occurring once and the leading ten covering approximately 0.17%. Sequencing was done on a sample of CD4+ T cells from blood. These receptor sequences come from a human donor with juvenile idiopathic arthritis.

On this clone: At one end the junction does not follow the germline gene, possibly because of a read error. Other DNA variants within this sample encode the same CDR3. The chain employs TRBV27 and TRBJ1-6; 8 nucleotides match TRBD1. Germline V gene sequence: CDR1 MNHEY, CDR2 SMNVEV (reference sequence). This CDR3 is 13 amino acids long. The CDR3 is CASRTGDNSPLHF. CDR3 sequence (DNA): TGTGCCAGCAGGACAGGGGATAATTCCCCCCTCCACTTT.

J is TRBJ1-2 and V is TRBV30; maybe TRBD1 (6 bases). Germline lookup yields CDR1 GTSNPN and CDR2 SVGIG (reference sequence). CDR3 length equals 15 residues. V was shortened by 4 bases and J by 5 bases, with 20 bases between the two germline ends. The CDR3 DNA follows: TGTGCCTGGACACGAACAGGGCGTCCCTTTTATGGCTACACCTTC. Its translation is CAWTRTGRPFYGYTF.

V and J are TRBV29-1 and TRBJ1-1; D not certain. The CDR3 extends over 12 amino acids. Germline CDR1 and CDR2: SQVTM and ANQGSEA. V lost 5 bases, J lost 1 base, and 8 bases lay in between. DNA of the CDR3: TGCAGCGTTTTCCGGAGGAACACTGAAGCTTTCTTT. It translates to CSVFRRNTEAFF.

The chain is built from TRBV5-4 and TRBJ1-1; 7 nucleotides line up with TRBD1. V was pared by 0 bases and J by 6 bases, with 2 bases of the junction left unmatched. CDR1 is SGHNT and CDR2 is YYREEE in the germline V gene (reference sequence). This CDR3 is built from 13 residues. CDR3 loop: CASSLEQGPEAFF. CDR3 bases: TGTGCCAGCAGCTTGGAACAGGGGCCTGAAGCTTTCTTT.

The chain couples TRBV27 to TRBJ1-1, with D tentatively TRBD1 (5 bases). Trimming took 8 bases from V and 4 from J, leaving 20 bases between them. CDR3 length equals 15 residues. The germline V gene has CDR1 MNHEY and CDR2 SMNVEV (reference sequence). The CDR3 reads CASEGPAGFRTEAFF. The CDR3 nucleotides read TGTGCCAGCGAAGGCCCGGCAGGGTTCCGCACTGAAGCTTTCTTT.

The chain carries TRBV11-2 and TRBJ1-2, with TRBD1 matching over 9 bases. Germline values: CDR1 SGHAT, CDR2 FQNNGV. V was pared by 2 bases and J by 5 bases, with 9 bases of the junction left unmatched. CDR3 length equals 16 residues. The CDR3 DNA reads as TGTGCCAGCAGCTTAAGACAGGGGGTTAGGGATTATGGCTACACCTTC. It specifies CASSLRQGVRDYGYTF.

The CDR3 is CAWTIQGTEAFF. The DNA of the CDR3 is TGTGCCTGGACTATACAGGGCACTGAAGCTTTCTTT. This rearrangement joins TRBV30 to TRBJ1-1; D possibly corresponds to TRBD1 (6 bases). This CDR3 has 12 amino acids. V dropped 4 bases and J dropped 4 bases, with 10 bases sitting between them. Germline V lookup: CDR1 GTSNPN, CDR2 SVGIG (reference sequence).

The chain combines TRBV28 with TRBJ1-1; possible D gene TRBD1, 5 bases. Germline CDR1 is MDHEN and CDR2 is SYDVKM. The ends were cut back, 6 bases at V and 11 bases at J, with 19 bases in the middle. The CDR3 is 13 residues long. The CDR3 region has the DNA TGTGCCAGCAGCCTCACGTCCGAGGGGAGGGCTTTCTTT. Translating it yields CASSLTSEGRAFF.

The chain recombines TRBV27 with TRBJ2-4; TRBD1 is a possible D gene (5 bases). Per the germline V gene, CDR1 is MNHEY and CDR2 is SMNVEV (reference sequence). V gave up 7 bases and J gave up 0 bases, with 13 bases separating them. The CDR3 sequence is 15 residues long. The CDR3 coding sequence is TGTGCCAGCACCGACAGATCCTTAGCCAAAAACATTCAGTACTTC. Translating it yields CASTDRSLAKNIQYF.

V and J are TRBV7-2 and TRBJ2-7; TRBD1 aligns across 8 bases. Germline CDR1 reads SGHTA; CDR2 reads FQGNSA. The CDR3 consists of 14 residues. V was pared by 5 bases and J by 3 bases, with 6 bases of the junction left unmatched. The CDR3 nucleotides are TGTGCCAGCAGCACGAGGACAGGGAACTACGAGCAGTACTTC. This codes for CASSTRTGNYEQYF.

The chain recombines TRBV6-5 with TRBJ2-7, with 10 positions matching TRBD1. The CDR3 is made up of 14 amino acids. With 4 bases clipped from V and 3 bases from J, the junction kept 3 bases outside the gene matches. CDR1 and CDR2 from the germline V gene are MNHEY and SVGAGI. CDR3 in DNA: TGTGCCAGCAGTTCCCGGGACAGGGGCTACGAGCAGTACTTC. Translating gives CASSSRDRGYEQYF.

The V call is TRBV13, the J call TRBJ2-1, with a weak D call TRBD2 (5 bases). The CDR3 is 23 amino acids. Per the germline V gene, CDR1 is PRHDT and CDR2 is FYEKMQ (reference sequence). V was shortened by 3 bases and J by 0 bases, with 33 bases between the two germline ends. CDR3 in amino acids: CASSFTSRLDHRPDLSSYNEQFF. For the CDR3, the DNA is TGTGCCAGCAGCTTCACTAGTCGTCTCGACCATCGGCCTGACCTGAGCTCCTACAATGAGCAGTTCTTC.

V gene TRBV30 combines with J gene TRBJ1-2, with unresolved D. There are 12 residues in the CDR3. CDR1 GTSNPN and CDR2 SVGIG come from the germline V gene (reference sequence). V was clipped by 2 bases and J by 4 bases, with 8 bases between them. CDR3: CAWSSGFYGYTF. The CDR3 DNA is TGTGCCTGGAGTTCGGGGTTCTATGGCTACACCTTC. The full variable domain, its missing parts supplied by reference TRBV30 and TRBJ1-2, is SQTIHQWPATLVQPVGSPLSLECTVEGTSNPNLYWYRQAAGRGLQLLFYSVGIGQISSEVPQNLSASRPQDRQFILSSKKLLLSDSGFYLCAWSSGFYGYTFGSGTRLTVV.

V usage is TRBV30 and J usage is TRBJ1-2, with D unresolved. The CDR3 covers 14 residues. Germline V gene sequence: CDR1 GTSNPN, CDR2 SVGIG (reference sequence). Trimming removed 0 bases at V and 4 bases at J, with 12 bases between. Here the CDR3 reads CAWSVRGDLYGYTF. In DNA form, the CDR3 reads TGTGCCTGGAGTGTACGGGGAGACCTCTATGGCTACACCTTC.

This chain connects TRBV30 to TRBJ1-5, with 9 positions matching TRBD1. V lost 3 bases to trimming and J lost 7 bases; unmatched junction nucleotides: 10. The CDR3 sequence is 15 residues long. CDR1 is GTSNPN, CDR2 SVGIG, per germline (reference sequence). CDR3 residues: CAWRPPDRGWQPQHF. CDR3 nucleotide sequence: TGTGCCTGGAGGCCACCGGACAGGGGTTGGCAGCCCCAGCATTTT.

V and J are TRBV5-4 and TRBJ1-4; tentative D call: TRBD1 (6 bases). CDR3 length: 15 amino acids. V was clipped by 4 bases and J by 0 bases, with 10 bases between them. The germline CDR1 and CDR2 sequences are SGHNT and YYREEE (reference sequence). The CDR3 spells CASSTRGSTNEKLFF. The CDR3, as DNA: TGTGCCAGCAGCACCAGGGGTTCAACTAATGAAAAACTGTTTTTT.

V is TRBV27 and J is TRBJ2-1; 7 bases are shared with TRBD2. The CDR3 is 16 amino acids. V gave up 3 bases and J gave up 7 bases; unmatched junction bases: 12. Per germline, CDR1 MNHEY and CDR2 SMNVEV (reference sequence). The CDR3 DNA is TGTGCCAGCAGTTTGCCACCGGGGGGTGCGGGGAATGAGCAGTTCTTC. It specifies CASSLPPGGAGNEQFF.

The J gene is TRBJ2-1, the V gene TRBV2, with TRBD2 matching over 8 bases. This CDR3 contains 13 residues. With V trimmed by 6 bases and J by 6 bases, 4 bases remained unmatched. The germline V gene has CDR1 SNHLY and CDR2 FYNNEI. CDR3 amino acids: CASRAGTSNEQFF. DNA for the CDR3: TGTGCCAGCAGAGCGGGGACTAGCAATGAGCAGTTCTTC.

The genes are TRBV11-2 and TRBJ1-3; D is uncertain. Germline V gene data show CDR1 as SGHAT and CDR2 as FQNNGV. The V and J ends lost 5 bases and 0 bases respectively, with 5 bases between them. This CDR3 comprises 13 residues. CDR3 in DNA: TGTGCCAGCAGCCCGAGCTCTGGAAACACCATATATTTT. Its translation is CASSPSSGNTIYF. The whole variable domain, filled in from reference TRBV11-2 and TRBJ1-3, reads EAGVAQSPRYKIIEKRQSVAFWCNPISGHATLYWYQQILGQGPKLLIQFQNNGVVDDSQLPKDRFSAERLKGVDSTLKIQPAKLEDSAVYLCASSPSSGNTIYFGEGSWLTVV.

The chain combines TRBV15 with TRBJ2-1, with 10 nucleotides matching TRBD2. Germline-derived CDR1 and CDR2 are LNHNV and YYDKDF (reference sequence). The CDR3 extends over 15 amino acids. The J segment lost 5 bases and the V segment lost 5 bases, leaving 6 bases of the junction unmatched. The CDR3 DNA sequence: TGTGCCACCAGCCCACGGACTAGCGGCAACAATGAGCAGTTCTTC. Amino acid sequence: CATSPRTSGNNEQFF. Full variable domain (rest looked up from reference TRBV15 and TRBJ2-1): DAMVIQNPRYQVTQFGKPVTLSCSQTLNHNVMYWYQQKSSQAPKLLFHYYDKDFNNEADTPDNFQSRRPNTSFCFLDIRSPGLGDTAMYLCATSPRTSGNNEQFFGPGTRLTVL.

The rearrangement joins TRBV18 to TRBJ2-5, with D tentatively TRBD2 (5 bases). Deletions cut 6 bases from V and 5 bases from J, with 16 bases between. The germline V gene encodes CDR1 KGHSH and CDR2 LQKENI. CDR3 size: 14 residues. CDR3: CASSYGLAPETQYF. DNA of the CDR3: TGTGCCAGCTCCTACGGGCTAGCACCGGAGACCCAGTACTTC.